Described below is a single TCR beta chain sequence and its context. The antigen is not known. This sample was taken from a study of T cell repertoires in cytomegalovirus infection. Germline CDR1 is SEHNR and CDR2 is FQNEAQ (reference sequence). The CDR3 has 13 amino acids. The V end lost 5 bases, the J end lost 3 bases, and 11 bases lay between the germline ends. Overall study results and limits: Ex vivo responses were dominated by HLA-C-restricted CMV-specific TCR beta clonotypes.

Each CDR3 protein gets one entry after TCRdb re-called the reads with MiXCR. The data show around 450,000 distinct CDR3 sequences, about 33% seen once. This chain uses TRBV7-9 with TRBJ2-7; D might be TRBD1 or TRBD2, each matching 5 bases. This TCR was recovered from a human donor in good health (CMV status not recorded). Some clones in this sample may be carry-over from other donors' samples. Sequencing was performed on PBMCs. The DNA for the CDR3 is TGTGCCAGCAGCCCCGGGGCTCTCTACGAGCAGTACTTC. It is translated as CASSPGALYEQYF.